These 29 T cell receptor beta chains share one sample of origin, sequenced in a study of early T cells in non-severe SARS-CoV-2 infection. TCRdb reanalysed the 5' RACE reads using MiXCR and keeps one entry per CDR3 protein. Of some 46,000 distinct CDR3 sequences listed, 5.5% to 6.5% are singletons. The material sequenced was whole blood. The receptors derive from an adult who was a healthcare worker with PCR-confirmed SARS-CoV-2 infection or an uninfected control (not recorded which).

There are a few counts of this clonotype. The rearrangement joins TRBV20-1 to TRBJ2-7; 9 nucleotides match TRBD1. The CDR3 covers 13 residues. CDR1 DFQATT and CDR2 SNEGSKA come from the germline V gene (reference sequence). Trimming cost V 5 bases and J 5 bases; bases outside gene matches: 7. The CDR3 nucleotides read TGCAGTGCTCGAGGGACAGGGAGGGACGAGCAGTACTTC. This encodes CSARGTGRDEQYF.

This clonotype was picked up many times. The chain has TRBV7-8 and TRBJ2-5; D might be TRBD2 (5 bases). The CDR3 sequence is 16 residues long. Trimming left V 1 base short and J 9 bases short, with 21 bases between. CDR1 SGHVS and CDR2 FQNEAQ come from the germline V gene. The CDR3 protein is CASSLDENTAGVAQYF. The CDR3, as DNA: TGTGCCAGCAGCTTAGACGAAAATACGGCCGGGGTAGCCCAGTACTTC.

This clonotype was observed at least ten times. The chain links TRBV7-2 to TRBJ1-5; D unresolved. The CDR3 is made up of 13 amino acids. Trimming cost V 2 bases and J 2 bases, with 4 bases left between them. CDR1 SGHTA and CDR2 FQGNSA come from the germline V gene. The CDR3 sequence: CASSLRGNQPQHF. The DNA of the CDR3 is TGTGCCAGCAGCTTAAGGGGCAATCAGCCCCAGCATTTT. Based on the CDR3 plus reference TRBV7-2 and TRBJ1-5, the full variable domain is GAGVSQSPSNKVTEKGKDVELRCDPISGHTALYWYRQSLGQGLEFLIYFQGNSAPDKSGLPSDRFSAERTGGSVSTLTIQRTQQEDSAVYLCASSLRGNQPQHFGDGTRLSIL.

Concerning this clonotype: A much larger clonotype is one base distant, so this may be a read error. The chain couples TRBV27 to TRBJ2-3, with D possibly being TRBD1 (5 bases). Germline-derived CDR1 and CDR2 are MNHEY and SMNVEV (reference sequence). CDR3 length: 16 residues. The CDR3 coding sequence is TGTGCCAGCAGTTTATTTGGCCAGGGTGAGGCAGATACGCCGTATTTT. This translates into CASSLFGQGEADTPYF.

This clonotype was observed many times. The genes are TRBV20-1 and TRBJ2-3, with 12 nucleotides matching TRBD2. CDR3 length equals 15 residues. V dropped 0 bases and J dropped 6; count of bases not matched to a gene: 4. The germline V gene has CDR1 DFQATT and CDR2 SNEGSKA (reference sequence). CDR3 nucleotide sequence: TGCAGTGCTAGAGACGGACTAGCGGGGTACGATACGCAGTATTTT. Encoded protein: CSARDGLAGYDTQYF.

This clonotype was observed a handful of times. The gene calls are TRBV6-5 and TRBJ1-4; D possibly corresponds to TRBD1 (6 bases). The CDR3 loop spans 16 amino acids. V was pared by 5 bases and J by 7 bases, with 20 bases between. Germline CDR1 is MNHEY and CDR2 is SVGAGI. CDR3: CASSPDSTPRVEKLFF. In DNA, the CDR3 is TGTGCCAGCAGTCCGGACAGCACACCGCGAGTTGAAAAACTGTTTTTT.

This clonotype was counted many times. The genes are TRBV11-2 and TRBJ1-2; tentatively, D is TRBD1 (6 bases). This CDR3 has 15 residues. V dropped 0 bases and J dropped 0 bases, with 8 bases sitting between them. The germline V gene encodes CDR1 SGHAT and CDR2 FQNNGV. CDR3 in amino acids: CASSLEGASNYGYTF. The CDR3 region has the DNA TGTGCCAGCAGCTTAGAGGGGGCATCTAACTATGGCTACACCTTC.

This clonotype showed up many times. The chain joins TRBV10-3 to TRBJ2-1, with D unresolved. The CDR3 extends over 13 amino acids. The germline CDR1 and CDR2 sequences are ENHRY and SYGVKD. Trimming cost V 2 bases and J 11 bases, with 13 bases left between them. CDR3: CAISEASTPKQFF. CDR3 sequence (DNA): TGTGCCATCAGTGAGGCGTCTACGCCTAAGCAGTTCTTC.

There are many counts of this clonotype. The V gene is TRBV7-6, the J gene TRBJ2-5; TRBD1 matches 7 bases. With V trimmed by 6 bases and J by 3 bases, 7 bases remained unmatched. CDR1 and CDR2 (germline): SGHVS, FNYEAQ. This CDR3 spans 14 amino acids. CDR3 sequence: CASRRRQGEETQYF. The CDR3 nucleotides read TGTGCCAGCAGACGAAGACAGGGTGAAGAGACCCAGTACTTC.

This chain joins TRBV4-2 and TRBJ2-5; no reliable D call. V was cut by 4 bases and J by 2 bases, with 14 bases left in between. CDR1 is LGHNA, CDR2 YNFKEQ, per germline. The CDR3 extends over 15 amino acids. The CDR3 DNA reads TGTGCCAGCAGCCCCGAGATGGCAGGTCAAGAGACCCAGTACTTC. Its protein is CASSPEMAGQETQYF.

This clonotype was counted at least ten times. The CDR3 DNA follows: TGCAGTGCCTCGACAGGGGGGCGTGAGCAGTTCTTC. It yields the protein CSASTGGREQFF. The gene calls are TRBV20-1 and TRBJ2-1; 9 positions match TRBD1. Germline-derived CDR1 and CDR2 are DFQATT and SNEGSKA (reference sequence). This CDR3 comprises 12 residues. The J segment lost 9 bases and the V segment lost 6 bases, leaving 6 bases of the junction unmatched.

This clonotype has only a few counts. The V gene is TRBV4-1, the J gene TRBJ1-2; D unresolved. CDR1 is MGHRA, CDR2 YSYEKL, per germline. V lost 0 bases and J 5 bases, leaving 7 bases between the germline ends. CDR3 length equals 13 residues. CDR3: CASSQDGWYGYTF. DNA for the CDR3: TGCGCCAGCAGCCAAGATGGATGGTATGGCTACACCTTC.

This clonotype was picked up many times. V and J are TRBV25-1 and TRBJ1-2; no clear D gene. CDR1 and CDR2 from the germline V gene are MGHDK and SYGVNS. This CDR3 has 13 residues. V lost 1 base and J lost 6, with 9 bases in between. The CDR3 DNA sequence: TGTGCCAGCAGTGAATCGATGGGAAATGGCTACACCTTC. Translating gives CASSESMGNGYTF.

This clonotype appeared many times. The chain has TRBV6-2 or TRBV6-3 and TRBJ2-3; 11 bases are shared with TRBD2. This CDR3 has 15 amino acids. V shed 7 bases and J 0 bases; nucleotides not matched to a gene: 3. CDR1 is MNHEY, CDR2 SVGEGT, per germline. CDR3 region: CASTLAGGSTDTQYF. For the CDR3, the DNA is TGTGCCAGCACCCTAGCGGGGGGAAGCACAGATACGCAGTATTTT.

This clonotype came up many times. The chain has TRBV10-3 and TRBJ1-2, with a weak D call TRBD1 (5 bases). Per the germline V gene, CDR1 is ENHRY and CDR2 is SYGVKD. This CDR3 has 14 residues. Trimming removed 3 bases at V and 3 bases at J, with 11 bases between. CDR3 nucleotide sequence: TGTGCCATCAGTGACTGGACACCCGACTATGGCTACACCTTC. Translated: CAISDWTPDYGYTF.

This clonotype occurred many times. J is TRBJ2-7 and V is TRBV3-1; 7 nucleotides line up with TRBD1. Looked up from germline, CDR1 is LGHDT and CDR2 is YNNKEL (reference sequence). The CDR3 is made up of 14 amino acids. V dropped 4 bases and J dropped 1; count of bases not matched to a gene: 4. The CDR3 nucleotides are TGTGCCAGCAGCCCGGGACAGCAATCCTACGAGCAGTACTTC. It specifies CASSPGQQSYEQYF.

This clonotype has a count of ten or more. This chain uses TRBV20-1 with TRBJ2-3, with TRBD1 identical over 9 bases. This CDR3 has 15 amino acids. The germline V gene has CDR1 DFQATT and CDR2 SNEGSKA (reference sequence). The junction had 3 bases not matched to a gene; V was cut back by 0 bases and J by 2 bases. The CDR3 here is CSARDWDRVTDTQYF. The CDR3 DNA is TGCAGTGCTAGAGACTGGGACAGGGTCACAGATACGCAGTATTTT.

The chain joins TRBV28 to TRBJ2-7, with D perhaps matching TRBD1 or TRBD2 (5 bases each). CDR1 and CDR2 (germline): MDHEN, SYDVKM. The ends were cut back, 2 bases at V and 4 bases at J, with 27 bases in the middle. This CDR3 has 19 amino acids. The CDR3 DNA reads TGTGCCAGCAGTTTAAGGAACATCGCCGACCTTGAGGGGTTATACGAGCAGTACTTC. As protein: CASSLRNIADLEGLYEQYF.

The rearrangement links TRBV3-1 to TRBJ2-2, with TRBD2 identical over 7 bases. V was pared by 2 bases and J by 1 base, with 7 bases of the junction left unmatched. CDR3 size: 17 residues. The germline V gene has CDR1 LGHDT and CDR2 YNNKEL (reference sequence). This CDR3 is CASSQRSGGLNTGELFF. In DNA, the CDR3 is TGTGCCAGCAGCCAACGATCGGGGGGACTGAACACCGGGGAGCTGTTTTTT. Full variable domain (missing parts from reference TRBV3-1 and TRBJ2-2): DTAVSQTPKYLVTQMGNDKSIKCEQNLGHDTMYWYKQDSKKFLKIMFSYNNKELIINETVPNRFSPKSPDKAHLNLHINSLELGDSAVYFCASSQRSGGLNTGELFFGEGSRLTVL.

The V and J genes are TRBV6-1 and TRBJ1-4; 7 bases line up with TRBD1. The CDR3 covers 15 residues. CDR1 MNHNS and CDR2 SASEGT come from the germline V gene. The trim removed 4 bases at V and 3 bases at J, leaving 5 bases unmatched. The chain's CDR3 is CASSAGDRANEKLFF. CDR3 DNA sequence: TGTGCCAGCAGTGCCGGGGACAGAGCTAATGAAAAACTGTTTTTT.

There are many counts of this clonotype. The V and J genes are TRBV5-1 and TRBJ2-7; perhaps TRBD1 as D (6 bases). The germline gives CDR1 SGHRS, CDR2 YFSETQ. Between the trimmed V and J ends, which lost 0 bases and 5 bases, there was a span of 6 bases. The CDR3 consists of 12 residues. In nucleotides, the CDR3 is TGCGCCAGCAGCTTGGAGGGGGACGAGCAGTACTTC. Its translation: CASSLEGDEQYF.

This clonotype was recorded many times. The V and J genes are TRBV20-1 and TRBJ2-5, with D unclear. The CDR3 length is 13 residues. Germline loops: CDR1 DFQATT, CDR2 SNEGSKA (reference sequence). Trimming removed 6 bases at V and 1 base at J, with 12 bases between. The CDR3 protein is CSAPGLSQETQYF. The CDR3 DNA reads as TGCAGTGCCCCGGGCCTCTCCCAAGAGACCCAGTACTTC.

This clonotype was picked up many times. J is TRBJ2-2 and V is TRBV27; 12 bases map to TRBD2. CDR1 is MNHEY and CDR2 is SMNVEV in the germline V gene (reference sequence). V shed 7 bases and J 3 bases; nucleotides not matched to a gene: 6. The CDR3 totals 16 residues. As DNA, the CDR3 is TGTGCCAGCACTAGCGGGGGGGCCTTGGACACCGGGGAGCTGTTTTTT. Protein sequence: CASTSGGALDTGELFF.

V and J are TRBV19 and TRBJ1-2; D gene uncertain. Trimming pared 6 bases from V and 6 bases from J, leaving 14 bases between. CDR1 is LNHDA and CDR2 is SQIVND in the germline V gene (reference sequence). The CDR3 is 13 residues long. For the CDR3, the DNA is TGTGCCAGTAGAGAACGACTAAGCCATGGCTACACCTTC. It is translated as CASRERLSHGYTF.

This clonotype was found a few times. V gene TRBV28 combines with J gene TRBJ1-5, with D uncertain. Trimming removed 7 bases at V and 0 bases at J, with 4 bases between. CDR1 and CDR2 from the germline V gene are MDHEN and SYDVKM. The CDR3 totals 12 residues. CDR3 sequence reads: CASTYSNQPQHF. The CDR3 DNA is TGTGCCAGCACCTATAGCAATCAGCCCCAGCATTTT.

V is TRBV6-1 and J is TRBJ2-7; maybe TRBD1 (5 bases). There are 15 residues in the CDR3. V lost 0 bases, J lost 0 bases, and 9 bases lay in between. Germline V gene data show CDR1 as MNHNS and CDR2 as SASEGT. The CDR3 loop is CASSEAPDNSYEQYF. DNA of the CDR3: TGTGCCAGCAGTGAAGCCCCGGACAACTCCTACGAGCAGTACTTC.

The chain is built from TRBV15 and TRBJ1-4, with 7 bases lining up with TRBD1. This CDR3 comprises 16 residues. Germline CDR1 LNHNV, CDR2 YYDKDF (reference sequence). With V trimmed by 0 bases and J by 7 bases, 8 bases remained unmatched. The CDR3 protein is CATSRDHSTGFEKLFF. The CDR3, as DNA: TGTGCCACCAGCAGAGATCACTCGACAGGGTTTGAAAAACTGTTTTTT.

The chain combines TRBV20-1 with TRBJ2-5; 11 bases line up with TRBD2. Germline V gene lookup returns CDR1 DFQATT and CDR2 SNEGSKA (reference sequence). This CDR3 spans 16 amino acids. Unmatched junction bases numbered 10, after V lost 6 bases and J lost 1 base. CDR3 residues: CSATPRLAGFQETQYF. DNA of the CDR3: TGCAGTGCCACGCCTCGACTAGCGGGGTTCCAAGAGACCCAGTACTTC.

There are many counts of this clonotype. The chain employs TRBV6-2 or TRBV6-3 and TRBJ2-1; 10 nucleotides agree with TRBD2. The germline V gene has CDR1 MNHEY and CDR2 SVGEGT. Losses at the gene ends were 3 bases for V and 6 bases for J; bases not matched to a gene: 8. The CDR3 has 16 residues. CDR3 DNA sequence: TGTGCCAGCAGTTATATGGCAGCGGGGGGGGTCAATGAGCAGTTCTTC. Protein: CASSYMAAGGVNEQFF.